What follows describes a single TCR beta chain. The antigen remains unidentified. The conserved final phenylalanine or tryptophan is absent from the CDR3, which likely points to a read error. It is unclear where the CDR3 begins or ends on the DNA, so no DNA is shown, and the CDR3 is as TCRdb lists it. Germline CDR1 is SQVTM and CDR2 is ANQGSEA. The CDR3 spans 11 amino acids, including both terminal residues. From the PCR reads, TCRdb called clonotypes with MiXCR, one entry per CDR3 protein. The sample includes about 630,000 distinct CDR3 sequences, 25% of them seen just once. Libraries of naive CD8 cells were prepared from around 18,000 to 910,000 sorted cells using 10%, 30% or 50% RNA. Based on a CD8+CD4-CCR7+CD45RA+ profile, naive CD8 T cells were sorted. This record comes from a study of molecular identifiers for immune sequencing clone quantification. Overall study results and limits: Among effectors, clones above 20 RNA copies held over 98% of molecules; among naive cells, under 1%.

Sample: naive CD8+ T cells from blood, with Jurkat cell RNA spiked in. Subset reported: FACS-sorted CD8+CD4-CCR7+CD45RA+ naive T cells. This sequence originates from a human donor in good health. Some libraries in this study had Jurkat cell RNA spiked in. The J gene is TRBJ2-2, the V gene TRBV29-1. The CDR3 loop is CSVEGNGEPFL.